The following is a TCR beta chain sequence with its context. Its matching antigen is unknown. A multiplex PCR was run with 60 Vbeta primers and 13 Jbeta primers. Produced via immunoSEQ multiplex PCR; TCRdb's table is partial and in-frame only. The repertoire includes around 190,000 clones, roughly 10% of them detected once, and 1% to 1.5% sits in the top ten. This record belongs to a study of cytomegalovirus exposure and HLA in healthy donors. For the study at large: Inside one of the first data releases sat around 86 million unique TCRs taken from HLA-typed donors. Whole-study results and caveats: The study listed roughly 150 cytomegalovirus-associated TCR beta chains.

From germline, CDR1 is SGDLS and CDR2 YYNGEE. The CDR3 extends over 16 amino acids. V gave up 4 bases and J gave up 5 bases, with 19 bases separating them. The sequenced sample was PBMCs. This chain links TRBV9 with TRBJ2-1, with D perhaps TRBD2 (6 bases). This receptor was taken from a woman aged 30 to 39 in good health and CMV-seropositive. This CDR3 is CASSPRGQRANNEQFF. The CDR3 DNA follows: TGTGCCAGCAGCCCTAGAGGCCAGCGGGCAAACAATGAGCAGTTCTTC. Combining the CDR3 with reference TRBV9 and TRBJ2-1 gives the whole variable domain DSGVTQTPKHLITATGQRVTLRCSPRSGDLSVYWYQQSLDQGLQFLIQYYNGEERAKGNILERFSAQQFPDLHSELNLSSLELGDSALYFCASSPRGQRANNEQFFGPGTRLTVL.